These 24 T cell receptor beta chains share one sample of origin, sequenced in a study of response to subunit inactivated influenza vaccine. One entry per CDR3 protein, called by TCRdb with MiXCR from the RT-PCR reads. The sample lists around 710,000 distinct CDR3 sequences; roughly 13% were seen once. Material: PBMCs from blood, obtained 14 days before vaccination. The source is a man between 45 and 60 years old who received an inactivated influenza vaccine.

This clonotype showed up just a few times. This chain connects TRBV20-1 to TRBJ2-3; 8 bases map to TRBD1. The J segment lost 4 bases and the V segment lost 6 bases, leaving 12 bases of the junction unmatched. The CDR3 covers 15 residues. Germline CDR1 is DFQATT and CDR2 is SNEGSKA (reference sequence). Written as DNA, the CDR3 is TGCAGTGCCCCGGACAGGGTAGGAGGAGCAGATACGCAGTATTTT. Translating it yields CSAPDRVGGADTQYF.

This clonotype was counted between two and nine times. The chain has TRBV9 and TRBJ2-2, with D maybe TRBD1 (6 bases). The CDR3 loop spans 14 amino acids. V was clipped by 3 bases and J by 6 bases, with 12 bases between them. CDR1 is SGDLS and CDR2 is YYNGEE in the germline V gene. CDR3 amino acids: CASSAQQGSGELFF. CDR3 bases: TGTGCCAGCAGCGCCCAACAGGGATCCGGGGAGCTGTTTTTT. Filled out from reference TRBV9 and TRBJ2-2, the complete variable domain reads DSGVTQTPKHLITATGQRVTLRCSPRSGDLSVYWYQQSLDQGLQFLIQYYNGEERAKGNILERFSAQQFPDLHSELNLSSLELGDSALYFCASSAQQGSGELFFGEGSRLTVL.

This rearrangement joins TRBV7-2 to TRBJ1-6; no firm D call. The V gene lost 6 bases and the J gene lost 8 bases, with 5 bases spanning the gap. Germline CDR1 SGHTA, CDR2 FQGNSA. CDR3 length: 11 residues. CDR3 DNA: TGTGCCAGCAGTACTGATTCACCCCTCCACTTT. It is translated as CASSTDSPLHF.

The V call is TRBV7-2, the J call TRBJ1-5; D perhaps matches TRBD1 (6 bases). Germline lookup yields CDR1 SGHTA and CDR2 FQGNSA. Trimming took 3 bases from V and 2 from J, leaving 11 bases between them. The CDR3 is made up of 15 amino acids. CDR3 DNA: TGTGCCAGCAGCTTCCAGGGGACGGGCAATCAGCCCCAGCATTTT. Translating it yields CASSFQGTGNQPQHF.

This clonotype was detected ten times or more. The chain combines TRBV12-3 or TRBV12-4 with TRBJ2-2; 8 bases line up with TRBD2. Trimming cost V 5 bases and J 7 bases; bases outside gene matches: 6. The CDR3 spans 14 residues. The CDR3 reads CASSPTTSGGELFF. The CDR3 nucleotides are TGTGCCAGCAGTCCTACCACTAGCGGCGGGGAGCTGTTTTTT.

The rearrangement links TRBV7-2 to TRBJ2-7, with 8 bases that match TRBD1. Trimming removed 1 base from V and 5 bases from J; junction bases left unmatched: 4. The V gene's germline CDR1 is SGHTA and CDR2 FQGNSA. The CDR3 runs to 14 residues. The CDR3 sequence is CASSLGTGPDEQYF. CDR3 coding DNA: TGTGCCAGCAGCTTAGGGACAGGGCCGGACGAGCAGTACTTC. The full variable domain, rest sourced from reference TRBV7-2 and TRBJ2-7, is GAGVSQSPSNKVTEKGKDVELRCDPISGHTALYWYRQSLGQGLEFLIYFQGNSAPDKSGLPSDRFSAERTGGSVSTLTIQRTQQEDSAVYLCASSLGTGPDEQYFGPGTRLTVT.

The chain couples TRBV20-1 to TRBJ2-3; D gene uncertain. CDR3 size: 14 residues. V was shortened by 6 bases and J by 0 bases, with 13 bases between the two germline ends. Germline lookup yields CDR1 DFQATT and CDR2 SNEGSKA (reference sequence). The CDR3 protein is CSAQSRPSTDTQYF. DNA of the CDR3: TGCAGTGCCCAGTCGAGGCCTAGCACAGATACGCAGTATTTT.

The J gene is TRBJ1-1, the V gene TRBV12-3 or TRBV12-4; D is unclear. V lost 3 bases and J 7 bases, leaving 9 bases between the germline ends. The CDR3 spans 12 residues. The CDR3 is CASSFIGVEAFF. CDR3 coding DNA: TGTGCCAGCAGTTTCATAGGCGTTGAAGCTTTCTTT.

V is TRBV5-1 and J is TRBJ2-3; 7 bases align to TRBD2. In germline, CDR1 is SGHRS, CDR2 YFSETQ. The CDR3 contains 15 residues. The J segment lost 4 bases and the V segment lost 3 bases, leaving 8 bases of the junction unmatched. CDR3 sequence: CASSSLAVEADTQYF. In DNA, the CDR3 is TGCGCCAGCAGCTCCCTAGCGGTAGAGGCAGATACGCAGTATTTT.

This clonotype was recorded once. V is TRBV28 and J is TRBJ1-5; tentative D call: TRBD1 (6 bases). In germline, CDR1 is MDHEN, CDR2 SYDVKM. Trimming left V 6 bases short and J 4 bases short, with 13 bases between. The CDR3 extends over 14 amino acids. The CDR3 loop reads CASRLQGRNQPQHF. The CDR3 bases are TGTGCCAGCAGACTACAGGGCCGTAATCAGCCCCAGCATTTT.

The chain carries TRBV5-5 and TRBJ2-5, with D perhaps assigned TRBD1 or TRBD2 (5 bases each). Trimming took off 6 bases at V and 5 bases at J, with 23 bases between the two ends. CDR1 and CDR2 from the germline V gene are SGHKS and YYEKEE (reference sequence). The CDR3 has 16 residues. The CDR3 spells CASNISPSNWGETQYF. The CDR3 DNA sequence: TGTGCCAGCAACATATCACCATCGAACTGGGGGGAGACCCAGTACTTC.

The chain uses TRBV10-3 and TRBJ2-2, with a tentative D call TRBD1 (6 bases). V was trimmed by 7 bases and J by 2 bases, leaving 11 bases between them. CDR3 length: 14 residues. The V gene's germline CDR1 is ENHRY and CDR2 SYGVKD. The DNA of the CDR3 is TGTGCCATCAACCCAGGGGCCAACACCGGGGAGCTGTTTTTT. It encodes CAINPGANTGELFF.

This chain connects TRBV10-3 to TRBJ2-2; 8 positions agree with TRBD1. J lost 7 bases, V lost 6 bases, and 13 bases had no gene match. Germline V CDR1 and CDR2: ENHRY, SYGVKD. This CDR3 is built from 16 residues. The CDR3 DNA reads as TGTGCCATCAGGTCGAAGACAGGGGACGACGGCGGGGAGCTGTTTTTT. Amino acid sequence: CAIRSKTGDDGGELFF.

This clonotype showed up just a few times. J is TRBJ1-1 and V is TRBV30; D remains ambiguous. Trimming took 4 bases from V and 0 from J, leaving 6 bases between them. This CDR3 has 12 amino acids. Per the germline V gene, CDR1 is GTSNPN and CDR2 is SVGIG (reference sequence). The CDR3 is CAWKRMNTEAFF. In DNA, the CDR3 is TGTGCCTGGAAGAGGATGAACACTGAAGCTTTCTTT.

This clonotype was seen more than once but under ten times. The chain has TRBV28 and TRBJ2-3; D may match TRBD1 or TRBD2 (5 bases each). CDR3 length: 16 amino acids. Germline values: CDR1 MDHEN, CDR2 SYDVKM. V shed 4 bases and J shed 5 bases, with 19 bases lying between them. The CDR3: CASSSPGTNLGDTQYF. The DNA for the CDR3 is TGTGCCAGCAGTTCGCCCGGGACGAACCTCGGAGATACGCAGTATTTT. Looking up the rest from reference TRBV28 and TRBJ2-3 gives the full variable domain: DVKVTQSSRYLVKRTGEKVFLECVQDMDHENMFWYRQDPGLGLRLIYFSYDVKMKEKGDIPEGYSVSREKKERFSLILESASTNQTSMYLCASSSPGTNLGDTQYFGPGTRLTVL.

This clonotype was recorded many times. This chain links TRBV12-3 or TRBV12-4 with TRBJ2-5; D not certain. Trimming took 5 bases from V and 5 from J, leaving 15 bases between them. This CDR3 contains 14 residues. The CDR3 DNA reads TGTGCCAGCAGTCTCGGACCGGCCGGGGAGACCCAGTACTTC. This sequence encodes CASSLGPAGETQYF.

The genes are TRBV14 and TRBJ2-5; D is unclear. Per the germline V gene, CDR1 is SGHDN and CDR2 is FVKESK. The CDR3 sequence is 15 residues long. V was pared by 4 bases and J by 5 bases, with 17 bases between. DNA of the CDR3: TGTGCCAGCAGCCCCCTAGGCTGGGTTGAGGAGACCCAGTACTTC. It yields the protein CASSPLGWVEETQYF.

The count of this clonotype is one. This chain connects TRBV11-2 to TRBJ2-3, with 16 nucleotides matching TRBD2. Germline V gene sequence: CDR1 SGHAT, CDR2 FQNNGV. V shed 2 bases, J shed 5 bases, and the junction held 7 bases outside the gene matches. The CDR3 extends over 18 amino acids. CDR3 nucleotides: TGTGCCAGCAGCTTAAAGGGACTAGCGGGGGGGCCTATAGATACGCAGTATTTT. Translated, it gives CASSLKGLAGGPIDTQYF.

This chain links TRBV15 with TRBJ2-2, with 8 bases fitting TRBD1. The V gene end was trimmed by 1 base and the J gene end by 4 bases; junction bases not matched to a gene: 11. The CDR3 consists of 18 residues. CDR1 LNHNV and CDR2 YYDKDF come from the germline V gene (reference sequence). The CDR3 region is CATSRVLVRQGSTGELFF. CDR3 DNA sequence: TGTGCCACCAGCAGAGTACTGGTCCGACAGGGGTCCACCGGGGAGCTGTTTTTT. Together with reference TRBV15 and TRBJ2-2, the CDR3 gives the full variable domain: DAMVIQNPRYQVTQFGKPVTLSCSQTLNHNVMYWYQQKSSQAPKLLFHYYDKDFNNEADTPDNFQSRRPNTSFCFLDIRSPGLGDTAMYLCATSRVLVRQGSTGELFFGEGSRLTVL.

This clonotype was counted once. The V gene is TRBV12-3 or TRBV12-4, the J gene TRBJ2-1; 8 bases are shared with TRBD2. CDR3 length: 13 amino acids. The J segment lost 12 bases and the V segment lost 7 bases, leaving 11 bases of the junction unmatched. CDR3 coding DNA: TGTGCCAGCATCCGGGGACTAGTTGGGGTGCAGTTCTTC. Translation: CASIRGLVGVQFF.

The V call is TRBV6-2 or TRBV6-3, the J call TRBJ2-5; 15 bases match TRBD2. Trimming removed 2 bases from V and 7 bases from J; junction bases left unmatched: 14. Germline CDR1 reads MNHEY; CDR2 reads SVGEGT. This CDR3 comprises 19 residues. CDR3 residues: CASSYKGRTSGGEGRTQYF. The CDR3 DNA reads TGTGCCAGCAGTTACAAGGGCCGGACTAGCGGGGGGGAAGGGAGGACCCAGTACTTC.

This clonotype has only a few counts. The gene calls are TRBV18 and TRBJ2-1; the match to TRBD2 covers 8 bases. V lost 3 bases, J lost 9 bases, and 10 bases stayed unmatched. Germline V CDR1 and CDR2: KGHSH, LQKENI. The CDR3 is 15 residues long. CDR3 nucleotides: TGTGCCAGCTCACCGGGTGCCGGGAGGGCTAGTGAGCAGTTCTTC. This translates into CASSPGAGRASEQFF.

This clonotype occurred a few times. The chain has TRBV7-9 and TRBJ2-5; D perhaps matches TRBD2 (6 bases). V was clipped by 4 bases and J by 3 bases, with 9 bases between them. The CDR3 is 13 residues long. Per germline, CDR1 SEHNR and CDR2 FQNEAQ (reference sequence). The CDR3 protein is CASSSGGEETQYF. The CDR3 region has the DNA TGTGCCAGCAGCTCCGGAGGGGAAGAGACCCAGTACTTC.

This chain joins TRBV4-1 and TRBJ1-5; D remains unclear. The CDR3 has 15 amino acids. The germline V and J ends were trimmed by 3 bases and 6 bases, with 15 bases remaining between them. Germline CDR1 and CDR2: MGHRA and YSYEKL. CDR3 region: CASSQQAGYGQPQHF. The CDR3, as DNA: TGCGCCAGCAGCCAGCAGGCCGGGTACGGTCAGCCCCAGCATTTT.